Each of the 8 T cell receptor beta chains below was sequenced from the same sample in a study of T-cell reconstitution after alpha-beta-depleted transplantation in children. Library preparation (for TCRbeta) was performed with unique molecular identifiers. TCRdb itself ran the PCR reads through MiXCR, one entry per CDR3 protein. Seen here are about 260,000 distinct CDR3 sequences, just under 8.5% observed once, and the top ten hold 6% to 7%. The sequenced sample was PBMCs, mostly from graft donor cells, obtained 180 days after TCRalphabeta/CD19-depleted stem cell transplant. The receptors here all came from a male patient between 10 and 17 years old who had a stem cell transplant for acute lymphoblastic leukemia, so the T cells may come from the graft donor.

In regard to this clonotype: This may come from a read error, since a much larger clone is one base off. The chain couples TRBV20-1 to TRBJ1-4; TRBD1 agrees at 7 bases. The CDR3 covers 15 residues. Germline CDR1 DFQATT, CDR2 SNEGSKA (reference sequence). CDR3 nucleotide sequence: TGCAGAGCTAGAGAAGCGGACAGGAGGGGTGGAAAACTGTTTTTT. It specifies CRAREADRRGGKLFF.

This clonotype showed up many times. The chain links TRBV6-5 to TRBJ1-2; TRBD1 is a possible D gene (6 bases). The V end lost 2 bases, the J end lost 0 bases, and 10 bases lay between the germline ends. The CDR3 extends over 15 amino acids. Germline V gene sequence: CDR1 MNHEY, CDR2 SVGAGI. This CDR3 reads CASSYMDRANYGYTF. The CDR3 DNA sequence: TGTGCCAGCAGTTACATGGACAGAGCTAACTATGGCTACACCTTC.

At least ten counts were recorded for this clonotype. J is TRBJ2-7 and V is TRBV20-1; D is undetermined. CDR3 length equals 13 residues. V lost 5 bases to trimming and J lost 5 bases, with 16 bases between them. CDR1 and CDR2 (germline): DFQATT, SNEGSKA (reference sequence). The CDR3 spells CSAYDGPRDEQYF. CDR3 nucleotides: TGCAGTGCTTATGACGGACCTCGGGACGAGCAGTACTTC.

This clonotype has a count of ten or more. The V and J genes are TRBV10-3 and TRBJ2-1; D might be TRBD1 or TRBD2, each matching 5 bases. V lost 4 bases, J lost 9 bases, and 22 bases lay in between. This CDR3 is 16 amino acids long. Germline CDR1 and CDR2: ENHRY and SYGVKD. The CDR3 bases are TGTGCCATCAGTGGGACCTCGGGGCATCTTGGTCTTGAGCAGTTCTTC. Amino acids: CAISGTSGHLGLEQFF.

At least ten counts were recorded for this clonotype. The chain has TRBV7-2 and TRBJ1-3, with TRBD1 as a possible D gene (5 bases). The CDR3 length is 15 residues. V dropped 3 bases and J dropped 0 bases, with 9 bases sitting between them. CDR1 is SGHTA and CDR2 is FQGNSA in the germline V gene. The CDR3 coding sequence is TGTGCCAGCAGCTTCTTGGGGCTCTCTGGAAACACCATATATTTT. Its protein product is CASSFLGLSGNTIYF.

This clonotype was detected ten times or more. This chain connects TRBV5-1 to TRBJ2-7; 7 bases are a match to TRBD2. CDR3 length: 15 residues. After removal of 1 base from V and 1 base from J, the junction contained 5 bases not matched to a gene. CDR1 is SGHRS, CDR2 YFSETQ, per germline. The CDR3: CASSLQASGSYEQYF. The CDR3 bases are TGCGCCAGCAGCTTGCAGGCTAGCGGTTCCTACGAGCAGTACTTC.

This clonotype was recorded many times. The V gene is TRBV6-4, the J gene TRBJ2-3; 7 bases agree with TRBD1. Germline V gene sequence: CDR1 MRHNA, CDR2 SNTAGT. This CDR3 has 15 amino acids. Trimming at V came to 5 bases and at J to 5 bases, leaving 10 bases not matched to a gene. Here the CDR3 reads CASSWDSARGDTQYF. The DNA for the CDR3 is TGTGCCAGCAGTTGGGACAGCGCACGGGGAGATACGCAGTATTTT.

This clonotype was counted at least ten times. Written as DNA, the CDR3 is TGTGCCAGCAGCCTAGACGACAGGGTGAATGAGCAGTTCTTC. Protein sequence: CASSLDDRVNEQFF. The rearrangement links TRBV9 to TRBJ2-1; 7 bases agree with TRBD1. CDR3 length: 14 residues. The ends lost 4 bases at V and 7 bases at J; junction bases unmatched: 8. Per the germline V gene, CDR1 is SGDLS and CDR2 is YYNGEE.